A single sample is the source of the 17 T cell receptor beta chains below, sequenced in a study of T cell responses to AZD1222 COVID-19 vaccine (dated by TCRdb to about 2021). The sample's time point label, in plain terms: baseline before first vaccination. The receptor library was made with the immunoSEQ multiplex PCR assay. What TCRdb holds here is the immuneACCESS table cut down to in-frame rearrangements. Part of the clones is not present; checked against another copy, under half of the missing clones reflect an unresolved V gene, and the others are unexplained. Within this sample are roughly 97,000 clones, with 70% to 90% of them counted one time only. About 17% of the sample is taken by the ten largest. The sequencing used peripheral blood, collected on day 0 of AZD1222 vaccination. The receptors were sampled from an adult in good health.

The chain uses TRBV11-2 and TRBJ1-1; D is possibly TRBD1 (5 bases). V gave up 0 bases and J gave up 4 bases, with 12 bases separating them. This CDR3 is 15 amino acids long. The V gene's germline CDR1 is SGHAT and CDR2 FQNNGV. In DNA, the CDR3 is TGTGCCAGCAGCTTAGATGGGGGTGACGGCACTGAAGCTTTCTTT. Its translation is CASSLDGGDGTEAFF.

This chain links TRBV5-4 with TRBJ2-3; D unclear. This CDR3 contains 12 residues. Trimming cost V 4 bases and J 2 bases, with 5 bases left between them. From germline, CDR1 is SGHNT and CDR2 YYREEE (reference sequence). CDR3 amino acids: CASSKSTDTQYF. The CDR3 coding sequence is TGTGCCAGCAGCAAGTCCACAGATACGCAGTATTTT.

V is TRBV15 and J is TRBJ1-6; 7 nucleotides line up with TRBD1. J gave up 9 bases and V 3 bases, and 20 bases lay outside the gene matches. The CDR3 loop spans 19 amino acids. Germline loops: CDR1 LNHNV, CDR2 YYDKDF (reference sequence). The CDR3 spells CATSRWTGGEGIRVSPLHF. DNA for the CDR3: TGTGCCACCAGCAGGTGGACAGGCGGCGAAGGGATTCGGGTTTCACCCCTCCACTTT.

The chain couples TRBV7-9 to TRBJ1-5, with a tentative D call TRBD1 (6 bases). The V end lost 0 bases, the J end lost 1 base, and 10 bases lay between the germline ends. The CDR3 runs 16 residues. Germline CDR1 is SEHNR and CDR2 is FQNEAQ (reference sequence). The CDR3 nucleotides read TGTGCCAGCAGCTTAGCTACAGGGCTCAGCAATCAGCCCCAGCATTTT. Translating gives CASSLATGLSNQPQHF.

The V gene is TRBV3-1 (or the pseudogene TRBV3-2), the J gene TRBJ2-3, with a weak D call TRBD2 (6 bases). CDR3 size: 16 residues. Germline V CDR1 and CDR2: LGHDT, YNNKEL (reference sequence). Trimming cost V 3 bases and J 0 bases, with 13 bases left between them. As DNA, the CDR3 is TGTGCCAGCAGCCATCTCGCGGGACCAAGCACAGATACGCAGTATTTT. It yields the protein CASSHLAGPSTDTQYF.

The rearrangement links TRBV2 to TRBJ2-1; tentative D call: TRBD1 (6 bases). CDR1 SNHLY and CDR2 FYNNEI come from the germline V gene. The CDR3 is 15 amino acids. Deletions cut 1 base from V and 5 bases from J, with 12 bases between. DNA for the CDR3: TGTGCCAGCAGTGAAGGTCAGGGGCTTAACAATGAGCAGTTCTTC. Amino acids: CASSEGQGLNNEQFF. Variable domain in full (rest from reference TRBV2 and TRBJ2-1): EPEVTQTPSHQVTQMGQEVILRCVPISNHLYFYWYRQILGQKVEFLVSFYNNEISEKSEIFDDQFSVERPDGSNFTLKIRSTKLEDSAMYFCASSEGQGLNNEQFFGPGTRLTVL.

The chain joins TRBV5-1 to TRBJ2-2; the D gene is possibly TRBD2 (6 bases). The CDR3 is 20 amino acids. Germline assignment: CDR1 SGHRS and CDR2 YFSETQ. With 2 bases removed from V and 0 bases from J, the gap between germline ends came to 23 bases. The CDR3 DNA reads as TGCGCCAGCAGCTTCACCTCCCGGCTAGTGGGGGGATCGAACACCGGGGAGCTGTTTTTT. This codes for CASSFTSRLVGGSNTGELFF.

This chain joins TRBV3-1 (or the pseudogene TRBV3-2) and TRBJ2-5; no clear D. The CDR3 is 14 amino acids. Germline CDR1 is LGHDT and CDR2 is YNNKEL (reference sequence). Trimming pared 2 bases from V and 5 bases from J, leaving 12 bases between. DNA of the CDR3: TGTGCCAGCAGCCAATCTACAGCGATCGAGACCCAGTACTTC. It is translated as CASSQSTAIETQYF.

This rearrangement joins TRBV7-2 to TRBJ1-5, with 8 bases aligning to TRBD1. Trimming removed 3 bases from V and 0 bases from J; junction bases left unmatched: 1. CDR1 is SGHTA and CDR2 is FQGNSA in the germline V gene. There are 15 residues in the CDR3. The CDR3 spells CASSFDRGSNQPQHF. The DNA of the CDR3 is TGTGCCAGCAGCTTCGACAGGGGTAGCAATCAGCCCCAGCATTTT. The entire variable domain, with the rest obtained from reference TRBV7-2 and TRBJ1-5, is as follows: GAGVSQSPSNKVTEKGKDVELRCDPISGHTALYWYRQSLGQGLEFLIYFQGNSAPDKSGLPSDRFSAERTGGSVSTLTIQRTQQEDSAVYLCASSFDRGSNQPQHFGDGTRLSIL.

DNA for the CDR3: TGTGCCAGTAGTATCTTTGGGACTAGAAGCACAGATACGCAGTATTTT. Translating gives CASSIFGTRSTDTQYF. The chain recombines TRBV19 with TRBJ2-3; 8 bases map to TRBD2. With V trimmed by 3 bases and J by 0 bases, 5 bases remained unmatched. Germline CDR1 and CDR2: LNHDA and SQIVND (reference sequence). The CDR3 contains 16 residues.

This chain joins TRBV6-5 and TRBJ2-7; D gene uncertain. Germline values: CDR1 MNHEY, CDR2 SVGAGI. Between the trimmed V and J ends, which lost 3 bases and 4 bases, there was a span of 7 bases. CDR3 length: 12 amino acids. CDR3 amino acids: CASSYSWYEQYF. The CDR3 nucleotides read TGTGCCAGCAGTTATAGTTGGTACGAGCAGTACTTC.

J is TRBJ2-1 and V is TRBV7-9, with a weak D call TRBD2 (5 bases). The CDR3 is 16 residues long. Deletions cut 10 bases from V and 0 bases from J, with 19 bases between. CDR1 SEHNR and CDR2 FQNEAQ come from the germline V gene (reference sequence). The CDR3 coding sequence is TGTGCCACCCCCTCGTTCCGGACTCGCTCCTACAATGAGCAGTTCTTC. Residues: CATPSFRTRSYNEQFF.

The chain couples TRBV9 to TRBJ2-1; TRBD2 agrees at 9 bases. The V gene end was trimmed by 3 bases and the J gene end by 1 base; junction bases not matched to a gene: 8. Germline loops: CDR1 SGDLS, CDR2 YYNGEE. This CDR3 has 17 residues. The CDR3 is CASSERTSEASYNEQFF. CDR3 sequence (DNA): TGTGCCAGCAGCGAACGGACTAGCGAAGCTTCCTACAATGAGCAGTTCTTC.

V gene TRBV11-2 combines with J gene TRBJ1-2; 7 bases align to TRBD1. This CDR3 comprises 15 residues. V trimming: 5 bases; J trimming: 2 bases; junction bases outside the gene matches: 8. CDR1 is SGHAT and CDR2 is FQNNGV in the germline V gene. CDR3 DNA: TGTGCCAGCAGCCGGACTGGACAGGCGAACTATGGCTACACCTTC. Its protein product is CASSRTGQANYGYTF.

The rearrangement links TRBV27 to TRBJ1-2; D not resolved. Trimming took 9 bases from V and 3 from J, leaving 11 bases between them. Germline loops: CDR1 MNHEY, CDR2 SMNVEV (reference sequence). The CDR3 has 12 residues. The CDR3 loop reads CASSGGDYGYTF. The CDR3 DNA sequence: TGTGCCAGTAGTGGAGGCGACTATGGCTACACCTTC.

The chain recombines TRBV3-1 (or the pseudogene TRBV3-2) with TRBJ1-5; the D is unclear. Germline CDR1 and CDR2: LGHDT and YNNKEL (reference sequence). Trimming took off 2 bases at V and 6 bases at J, with 5 bases between the two ends. This CDR3 region has 12 residues. Written as DNA, the CDR3 is TGTGCCAGCAGCCAACTGTCTCAGCCCCAGCATTTT. As protein: CASSQLSQPQHF.

The V gene is TRBV13, the J gene TRBJ2-1, with D possibly being TRBD1 or TRBD2 (6 bases each). The V end lost 3 bases, the J end lost 4 bases, and 13 bases lay between the germline ends. Per germline, CDR1 PRHDT and CDR2 FYEKMQ (reference sequence). This CDR3 has 15 amino acids. CDR3 DNA sequence: TGTGCCAGCAGCTTGAGTGGGGGGCCGTACAATGAGCAGTTCTTC. Its protein product is CASSLSGGPYNEQFF.